Given below is one T cell receptor (beta chain) in context. Its specificity is not known. Expressed TCRB transcripts got sequenced, as all isolated RNA was reverse transcribed. Profiled with immunoSEQ multiplex PCR; TCRdb holds only in-frame clones, not every one. The sample yields 150,000 to 200,000 clones, roughly 65% seen once. This entry comes from a study of beta chain features in type 1 diabetes. As for the study in general: Age and gender were similar between patients and healthy donors, as were cell yields.

Broader study findings: For Type 1 diabetes patients, all four CD4+ subsets carried TCRB CDR3s that were moderately but significantly shorter.

The sequence derives from a man aged 30 to 39 with type 1 diabetes. Sample: naive CD4+ T cells from blood.

The CDR3 sequence is CAIQFGQNTEAFF. In nucleotides, the CDR3 is TGTGCCATCCAGTTCGGACAGAACACTGAAGCTTTCTTT. This chain links TRBV10-3 with TRBJ1-1; perhaps TRBD1 as D (5 bases). The CDR3 contains 13 residues. Germline V gives CDR1 ENHRY, CDR2 SYGVKD. V shed 8 bases and J shed 1 base, with 11 bases lying between them.